Included here is one T cell receptor beta chain sequence, with context. What it binds is unknown. The culture ran for 10 days, and then CD4+ T cells were isolated. This individual tested PCR-positive for SARS-CoV-2 infection between March and December 2020. Subjects were given two BNT162b2 or mRNA-1273 vaccine doses. Each culture had half its medium swapped for IL-2 medium on days 3 and 7. This sample is drawn from a study of vaccination effects on CD4 cells after COVID-19. Whole-study context: Early and late time points after vaccination were used to sample a few convalescent patients. Median timing of post-vaccine samples was 72 days after the second dose. Each well held some 2 million PBMC cultured with around 9.4 ug/ml peptides and 9.5 to 10 IU/ml IL-2.

Germline assignment: CDR1 SGHTA and CDR2 FQGTGA. CDR3 length: 13 amino acids. The V end was cut by 2 bases, the J end by 3 bases, with 7 bases between. Some clones are missing from TCRdb's copy, which holds only in-frame ones; the method was immunoSEQ multiplex PCR. This table holds tens of thousands of clones, around 76% found once. The specimen comprised CD4+ T cells from PBMCs cultured without peptide, sampled after COVID-19 vaccination. The sequence derives from a human donor who had a prior SARS-CoV-2 infection. The chain is built from TRBV7-3 and TRBJ2-5; D unclear. CDR3 bases: TGTGCCAGCAGCTTAGTAGGGAAAGAGACCCAGTACTTC. This translates into CASSLVGKETQYF.